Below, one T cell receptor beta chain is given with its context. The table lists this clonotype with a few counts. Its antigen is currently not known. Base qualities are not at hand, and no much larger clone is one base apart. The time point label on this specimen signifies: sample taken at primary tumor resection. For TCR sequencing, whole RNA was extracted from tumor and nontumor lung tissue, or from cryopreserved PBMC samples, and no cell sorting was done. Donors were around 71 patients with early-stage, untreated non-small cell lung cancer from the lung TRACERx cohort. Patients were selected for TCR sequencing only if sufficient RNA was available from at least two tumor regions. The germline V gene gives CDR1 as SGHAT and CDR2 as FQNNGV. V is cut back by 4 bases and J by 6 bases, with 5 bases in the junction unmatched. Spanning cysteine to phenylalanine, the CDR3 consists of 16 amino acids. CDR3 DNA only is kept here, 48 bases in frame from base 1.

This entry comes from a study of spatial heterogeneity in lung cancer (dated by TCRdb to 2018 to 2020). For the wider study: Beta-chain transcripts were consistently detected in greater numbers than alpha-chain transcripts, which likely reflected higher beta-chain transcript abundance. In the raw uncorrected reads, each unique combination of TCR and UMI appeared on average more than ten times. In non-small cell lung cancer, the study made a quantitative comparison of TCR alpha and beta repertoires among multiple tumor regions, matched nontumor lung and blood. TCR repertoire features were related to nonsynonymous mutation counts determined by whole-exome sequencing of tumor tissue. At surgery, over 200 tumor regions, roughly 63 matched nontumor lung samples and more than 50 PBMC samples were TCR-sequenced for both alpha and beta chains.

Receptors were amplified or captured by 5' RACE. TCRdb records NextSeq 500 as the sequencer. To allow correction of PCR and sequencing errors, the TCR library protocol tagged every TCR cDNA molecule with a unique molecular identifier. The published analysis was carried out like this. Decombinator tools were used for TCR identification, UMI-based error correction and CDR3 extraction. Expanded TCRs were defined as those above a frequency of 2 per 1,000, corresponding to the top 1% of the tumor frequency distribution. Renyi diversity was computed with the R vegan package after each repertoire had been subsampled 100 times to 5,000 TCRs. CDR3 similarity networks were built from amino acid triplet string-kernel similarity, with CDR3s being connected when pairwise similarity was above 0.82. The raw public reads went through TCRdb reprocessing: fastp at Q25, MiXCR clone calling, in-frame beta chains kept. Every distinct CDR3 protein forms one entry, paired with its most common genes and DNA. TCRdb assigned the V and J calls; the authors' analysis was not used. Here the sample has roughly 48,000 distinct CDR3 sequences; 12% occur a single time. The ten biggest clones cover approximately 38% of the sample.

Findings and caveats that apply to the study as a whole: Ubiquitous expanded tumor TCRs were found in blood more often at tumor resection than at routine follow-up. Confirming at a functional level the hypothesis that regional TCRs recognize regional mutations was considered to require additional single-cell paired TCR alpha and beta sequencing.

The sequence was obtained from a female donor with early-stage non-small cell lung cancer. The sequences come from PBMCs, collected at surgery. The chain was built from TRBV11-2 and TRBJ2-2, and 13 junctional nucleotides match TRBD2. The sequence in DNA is TGTGCCAGCAGCTCACTAGCGGGGGGGCCCGCCGGGGAGCTGTTTTTT. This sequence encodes CASSSLAGGPAGELFF. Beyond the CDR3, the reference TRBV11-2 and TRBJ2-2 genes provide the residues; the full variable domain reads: EAGVAQSPRYKIIEKRQSVAFWCNPISGHATLYWYQQILGQGPKLLIQFQNNGVVDDSQLPKDRFSAERLKGVDSTLKIQPAKLEDSAVYLCASSSLAGGPAGELFFGEGSRLTVL.